The source of this TCR beta chain is a study of T cell responses to AZD1222 COVID-19 vaccine. Whole-study findings and limits: Targeting of unmutated variant regions was reportedly seen in nearly half of spike-specific TCRs.

Using immunoSEQ multiplex PCR, the repertoire was profiled, and TCRdb retains in-frame clones only, with some absent. This table has some 92,000 clones, roughly nine tenths appearing once. For this clone: Its cognate antigen is unknown.

The sequenced sample was peripheral blood, obtained on day 0 of AZD1222 vaccination. The source is an adult in good health.

CDR3: CASSHDRDLGGYTF. The CDR3 bases are TGTGCCAGCTCACATGACAGGGACCTAGGCGGCTACACCTTC. The V call is TRBV18, the J call TRBJ1-2; 7 bases are shared with TRBD1. The CDR3 has 14 residues. CDR1 and CDR2 (germline): KGHSH, LQKENI. Germline trimming cut 4 bases from V and 8 bases from J; bases unmatched to any gene: 10. The full variable domain, rest sourced from reference TRBV18 and TRBJ1-2, is NAGVMQNPRHLVRRRGQEARLRCSPMKGHSHVYWYRQLPEEGLKFMVYLQKENIIDESGMPKERFSAEFPKEGPSILRIQQVVRGDSAAYFCASSHDRDLGGYTFGSGTRLTVV.